Listed here are 7 T cell receptor beta chains from one sample, sequenced in a study of T-cell reconstitution after alpha-beta-depleted transplantation in children. Unique molecular identifiers were used to barcode this TCRbeta library. TCRdb reprocessed the PCR reads with MiXCR, giving one entry per CDR3 protein. The repertoire holds hundreds of thousands of distinct CDR3 sequences, with over 9.5% as singletons. The sample was PBMCs, taken before TCRalphabeta/CD19-depleted stem cell transplant. Source of these receptors: a boy in the first two years of life with acute myeloid leukemia, due to receive a stem cell transplant.

Many counts were recorded for this clonotype. The rearrangement uses TRBV28 and TRBJ2-7, with D uncertain. This CDR3 has 11 residues. CDR1 MDHEN and CDR2 SYDVKM come from the germline V gene. V dropped 4 bases and J dropped 5 bases, with 6 bases sitting between them. For the CDR3, the DNA is TGTGCCAGCAGTTCAATCAACGAGCAGTACTTC. Its protein is CASSSINEQYF.

This clonotype was counted at least ten times. V and J are TRBV6-5 and TRBJ2-1, with D perhaps assigned TRBD1 or TRBD2 (6 bases each). The ends were cut back, 6 bases at V and 0 bases at J, with 9 bases in the middle. Germline CDR1 reads MNHEY; CDR2 reads SVGAGI. This CDR3 has 14 residues. The CDR3: CASRGGSSYNEQFF. CDR3 bases: TGTGCCAGCAGAGGGGGGTCCTCCTACAATGAGCAGTTCTTC.

This clonotype occurred many times. This rearrangement joins TRBV29-1 to TRBJ2-7; D unresolved. Germline V gives CDR1 SQVTM, CDR2 ANQGSEA. The CDR3 spans 12 residues. V lost 4 bases and J 2 bases, leaving 9 bases between the germline ends. CDR3 amino acids: CSVVGLTYEQYF. DNA for the CDR3: TGCAGCGTTGTCGGGTTGACCTACGAGCAGTACTTC.

This clonotype was detected ten times or more. The chain uses TRBV6-5 and TRBJ2-7; D unresolved. The V end was cut by 0 bases, the J end by 0 bases, with 6 bases between. Germline V gene sequence: CDR1 MNHEY, CDR2 SVGAGI. The CDR3 is 14 amino acids. The CDR3 coding sequence is TGTGCCAGCAGTTACTCTGGATCCTCCTACGAGCAGTACTTC. It is translated as CASSYSGSSYEQYF.

The chain couples TRBV21-1 to TRBJ2-2; the table's D call TRBD2 went unverified against the DNA. TRBV21-1 is noted as a pseudogene. The CDR3 is made up of 20 amino acids. The chain's CDR3 is CASSKLGLAGGGRDTGELFF. The CDR3 DNA reads as TGTGCCAGCAGCAAATTAGGACTAGCGGGAGGAGGTCGCGACACCGGGGAGCTGTTTTTT.

This clonotype was seen ten or more times. V gene TRBV4-2 combines with J gene TRBJ2-5; 7 nucleotides match TRBD2. Trimming removed 5 bases from V and 2 bases from J; junction bases left unmatched: 5. The V gene's germline CDR1 is LGHNA and CDR2 YNFKEQ. The CDR3 loop spans 14 amino acids. The CDR3 sequence is CASSKGLRQETQYF. In DNA form, the CDR3 reads TGTGCCAGCAGCAAGGGACTAAGGCAAGAGACCCAGTACTTC.

V and J are TRBV4-1 and TRBJ1-3, with D perhaps TRBD1 (6 bases). The CDR3 is made up of 17 amino acids. V dropped 3 bases and J dropped 0 bases, with 15 bases sitting between them. The germline CDR1 and CDR2 sequences are MGHRA and YSYEKL. The CDR3 DNA is TGCGCCAGCAGCCACCCTGGGGGCCAGAGCTCTGGAAACACCATATATTTT. Protein sequence: CASSHPGGQSSGNTIYF.